Following are 19 T cell receptor beta chains from one sample sequenced in a study of PD-1 blockade in classical Hodgkin lymphoma. After autologous stem cell transplantation all patients relapsed, and prior brentuximab vedotin exposure differed between cohorts. Method: immunoSEQ multiplex PCR; TCRdb's copy keeps in-frame clones and lacks some. Altogether 14,000 or so clones are present, 83% being singletons, with the ten largest covering 22%. The source was peripheral blood mononuclear cells (PBMCs), collected at baseline. All receptors derive from a human donor with classical Hodgkin lymphoma.

Only one count was recorded for this clone. This sequence joins TRBV4-3 and TRBJ2-7, with 9 bases matching TRBD1. The CDR3 length is 15 residues. The trim removed 3 bases at V and 3 bases at J, leaving 6 bases unmatched. Germline V gene lookup returns CDR1 LGHNA and CDR2 YSLEER. Here the CDR3 reads CASSQTGGPGYEQYF. CDR3 DNA: TGCGCCAGCAGCCAGACAGGGGGACCCGGCTACGAGCAGTACTTC.

This clone has only one observation. This rearrangement joins TRBV5-1 to TRBJ1-1; TRBD1 agrees at 9 bases. CDR1 is SGHRS, CDR2 YFSETQ, per germline. V was clipped by 4 bases and J by 0 bases; unmatched bases: 10. This CDR3 comprises 17 residues. The CDR3 region is CASSRGRDRVLNTEAFF. CDR3 nucleotide sequence: TGCGCCAGCAGCCGCGGTCGGGACAGGGTTTTGAACACTGAAGCTTTCTTT. Full variable domain (outside the CDR3, taken from reference TRBV5-1 and TRBJ1-1): KAGVTQTPRYLIKTRGQQVTLSCSPISGHRSVSWYQQTPGQGLQFLFEYFSETQRNKGNFPGRFSGRQFSNSRSEMNVSTLELGDSALYLCASSRGRDRVLNTEAFFGQGTRLTVV.

V is TRBV28 and J is TRBJ1-1; TRBD1 is a possible D gene (5 bases). CDR3 size: 14 residues. Germline V gives CDR1 MDHEN, CDR2 SYDVKM. The V and J ends lost 6 bases and 4 bases respectively, with 15 bases between them. This chain's CDR3 is CASRTRGDSTEAFF. The DNA for the CDR3 is TGTGCCAGCAGAACTCGAGGGGATAGCACTGAAGCTTTCTTT.

This clone has a handful of counts. J is TRBJ2-3 and V is TRBV27; the D is unclear. Trimming took off 2 bases at V and 5 bases at J, with 2 bases between the two ends. The CDR3 contains 11 residues. From germline, CDR1 is MNHEY and CDR2 SMNVEV (reference sequence). DNA for the CDR3: TGTGCCAGCAGTTTACGAGATACGCAGTATTTT. Amino acid sequence: CASSLRDTQYF.

This clone appeared once. V gene TRBV28 combines with J gene TRBJ2-7; D unclear. V lost 2 bases and J lost 5, with 1 base in between. This CDR3 contains 10 residues. Germline lookup yields CDR1 MDHEN and CDR2 SYDVKM. In nucleotides, the CDR3 is TGTGCCAGCAGTTTAAACGAGCAGTACTTC. Its translation is CASSLNEQYF.

V and J are TRBV15 and TRBJ1-4; D may be TRBD1 (5 bases). Trimming took 0 bases from V and 7 from J, leaving 21 bases between them. This CDR3 is 18 amino acids long. Germline CDR1 LNHNV, CDR2 YYDKDF (reference sequence). DNA of the CDR3: TGTGCCACCAGCAGAGAACGGGGGAGTGAAGGGGCGATTGAAAAACTGTTTTTT. Protein: CATSRERGSEGAIEKLFF.

The chain links TRBV19 to TRBJ2-3; 10 bases are a match to TRBD2. Germline values: CDR1 LNHDA, CDR2 SQIVND (reference sequence). The J segment lost 1 base and the V segment lost 3 bases, leaving 4 bases of the junction unmatched. The CDR3 extends over 16 amino acids. Here the CDR3 reads CASSIGLAGGTDTQYF. CDR3 DNA: TGTGCCAGTAGTATCGGGCTAGCGGGGGGCACAGATACGCAGTATTTT.

The chain combines TRBV6-6 with TRBJ2-7; possibly TRBD1 for D (7 bases). Germline V lookup: CDR1 MNHNY, CDR2 SVGAGI (reference sequence). Trimming took off 7 bases at V and 2 bases at J, with 18 bases between the two ends. The CDR3 totals 15 residues. CDR3 sequence: CASTPGGTLTYEQYF. DNA for the CDR3: TGTGCCAGCACCCCAGGGGGGACACTAACCTACGAGCAGTACTTC.

The chain joins TRBV30 to TRBJ1-1; TRBD1 matches 7 bases. CDR3 length equals 15 residues. Trimming at V came to 6 bases and at J to 6 bases, leaving 16 bases not matched to a gene. Germline assignment: CDR1 GTSNPN and CDR2 SVGIG (reference sequence). The CDR3 DNA follows: TGTGCCTGCCCCGGGACAGCCGTTGCGGGGGCTGAAGCTTTCTTT. Amino acids: CACPGTAVAGAEAFF.

This sequence joins TRBV5-4 and TRBJ1-6; D not resolved. The CDR3 sequence is 16 residues long. The V and J ends lost 0 bases and 4 bases respectively, with 11 bases between them. Germline loops: CDR1 SGHNT, CDR2 YYREEE (reference sequence). The CDR3 nucleotides read TGTGCCAGCAGCTTGGAGGGCAGCTTTTATAATTCACCCCTCCACTTT. Its translation: CASSLEGSFYNSPLHF. Combining the CDR3 with reference TRBV5-4 and TRBJ1-6 gives the whole variable domain ETGVTQSPTHLIKTRGQQVTLRCSSQSGHNTVSWYQQALGQGPQFIFQYYREEENGRGNFPPRFSGLQFPNYSSELNVNALELDDSALYLCASSLEGSFYNSPLHFGNGTRLTVT.

The rearrangement joins TRBV10-1 to TRBJ1-1; tentatively, D is TRBD1 (6 bases). The CDR3 length is 16 residues. Between the trimmed V and J ends, which lost 4 bases and 4 bases, there was a span of 19 bases. Germline lookup yields CDR1 WNHNN and CDR2 SYGVQD (reference sequence). CDR3 sequence: CASSALALGHFTEAFF. The CDR3 region has the DNA TGCGCCAGCAGTGCGCTCGCCCTGGGACATTTCACTGAAGCTTTCTTT.

By share, this clone counts as medium-sized. The chain joins TRBV27 to TRBJ1-1; D gene unclear. Germline CDR1 is MNHEY and CDR2 is SMNVEV (reference sequence). Trimming took off 4 bases at V and 0 bases at J, with 12 bases between the two ends. The CDR3 contains 15 residues. CDR3 sequence: CASSSIGPMNTEAFF. The CDR3 bases are TGTGCCAGCAGTTCCATTGGCCCCATGAACACTGAAGCTTTCTTT.

The chain employs TRBV18 and TRBJ2-3; D unresolved. V lost 5 bases to trimming and J lost 2 bases, with 23 bases between them. This CDR3 is 18 amino acids long. Germline CDR1 reads KGHSH; CDR2 reads LQKENI. As DNA, the CDR3 is TGTGCCAGCTCAAGAGGCATAATCCGGGCAGACCTCACAGATACGCAGTATTTT. Its protein is CASSRGIIRADLTDTQYF.

The chain joins TRBV5-4 to TRBJ1-1, with D unresolved. The V end was cut by 2 bases, the J end by 1 base, with 9 bases between. CDR3 length equals 14 residues. Germline CDR1 and CDR2: SGHNT and YYREEE (reference sequence). The CDR3 DNA reads TGTGCCAGCAGCTTAAGGGATACGAACACTGAAGCTTTCTTT. Amino acids: CASSLRDTNTEAFF.

The V gene is TRBV2, the J gene TRBJ2-7, with a tentative D call TRBD1 (5 bases). V lost 2 bases to trimming and J lost 2 bases, with 13 bases between them. The CDR3 contains 15 residues. CDR1 and CDR2 from the germline V gene are SNHLY and FYNNEI. Here the CDR3 DNA reads TGTGCCAGCAGTGAATCGGCAGGGAATACCTACGAGCAGTACTTC. It yields the protein CASSESAGNTYEQYF.

The CDR3: CASRPRGYGYTF. The CDR3 nucleotides read TGTGCCAGCAGGCCCAGGGGCTATGGCTACACCTTC. The V gene is TRBV5-6, the J gene TRBJ1-2; possible D gene TRBD1, 6 bases. CDR1 and CDR2 (germline): SGHDT, YYEEEE. The CDR3 sequence is 12 residues long. V lost 5 bases and J 4 bases, leaving 9 bases between the germline ends.

This rearrangement joins TRBV9 to TRBJ2-7; maybe TRBD1 (6 bases). This CDR3 comprises 14 residues. Germline CDR1 reads SGDLS; CDR2 reads YYNGEE. Deletions cut 4 bases from V and 3 bases from J, with 14 bases between. The CDR3 reads CASSPRDTYYEQYF. The DNA for the CDR3 is TGTGCCAGCAGCCCCCGGGACACCTACTACGAGCAGTACTTC.

The chain recombines TRBV6-4 with TRBJ2-1; 11 bases align to TRBD2. Germline V lookup: CDR1 MRHNA, CDR2 SNTAGT. The V and J ends lost 6 bases and 0 bases, in that order; junction bases with no gene match: 10. This CDR3 contains 18 residues. The CDR3 region has the DNA TGTGCCAGCAGCGCCATAGCGGGGGGGATCAGCTCCTACAATGAGCAGTTCTTC. The encoded protein is CASSAIAGGISSYNEQFF.

For the CDR3, the DNA is TGTGCCAGCAGCTTATTAGGCGGCCCCGCAGATACGCAGTATTTT. This encodes CASSLLGGPADTQYF. The chain carries TRBV7-9 and TRBJ2-3; D uncertain. Per the germline V gene, CDR1 is SEHNR and CDR2 is FQNEAQ (reference sequence). V lost 2 bases, J lost 4 bases, and 13 bases lay in between. The CDR3 loop spans 15 amino acids. Complete variable domain (other parts from reference TRBV7-9 and TRBJ2-3): DTGVSQNPRHKITKRGQNVTFRCDPISEHNRLYWYRQTLGQGPEFLTYFQNEAQLEKSRLLSDRFSAERPKGSFSTLEIQRTEQGDSAMYLCASSLLGGPADTQYFGPGTRLTVL.